Below, 25 T cell receptor beta chains from the same sample are listed, as sequenced in a study of human T cells and chemical hapten exposure. Specified time point: pre-sensitization, week 0. Indicated treatment: therapeutic diphenylcyclopropenone sensitization with weekly scalp DPC. One entry per CDR3 protein, called by TCRdb with MiXCR from the RACE reads. The sample consists of about 120,000 distinct CDR3 sequences, approximately 13% of them appearing once. Source: whole blood, taken in connection with sensitization to the hapten diphenylcyclopropenone (DPC). The origin of the receptors is a young woman with alopecia areata. Some clones in this sample may be carry-over from other donors' samples.

This chain connects TRBV20-1 to TRBJ1-1, with 8 nucleotides matching TRBD1. Germline V gene lookup returns CDR1 DFQATT and CDR2 SNEGSKA (reference sequence). V was clipped by 0 bases and J by 10 bases; unmatched bases: 10. The CDR3 sequence is 14 residues long. CDR3 bases: TGCAGTGCTAGAGATAAAAGGACAGGGAAGGTAGCTTTCTTT. This codes for CSARDKRTGKVAFF.

The rearrangement joins TRBV11-2 to TRBJ2-6; D ambiguous. Trimming removed 1 base at V and 2 bases at J, with 15 bases between. The V gene's germline CDR1 is SGHAT and CDR2 FQNNGV. The CDR3 extends over 18 amino acids. CDR3 sequence: CASSLVLAFLPGANVLTF. The CDR3 nucleotides are TGTGCCAGCAGCTTAGTTCTGGCGTTCCTGCCTGGGGCCAACGTCCTGACTTTC. The full variable domain, completed using reference TRBV11-2 and TRBJ2-6, is EAGVAQSPRYKIIEKRQSVAFWCNPISGHATLYWYQQILGQGPKLLIQFQNNGVVDDSQLPKDRFSAERLKGVDSTLKIQPAKLEDSAVYLCASSLVLAFLPGANVLTFGAGSRLTVL.

This clonotype has ten or more counts. The V call is TRBV5-6, the J call TRBJ1-2; 12 nucleotides align to TRBD1. V gave up 4 bases and J gave up 7 bases; unmatched junction bases: 5. The CDR3 contains 14 residues. From germline, CDR1 is SGHDT and CDR2 YYEEEE. CDR3 bases: TGTGCCAGCAGCCGGGACAGGGGGCTCGGTGGCTACACCTTC. Its protein is CASSRDRGLGGYTF. The full variable domain, in which reference TRBV5-6 and TRBJ1-2 provide the parts outside the CDR3, is DAGVTQSPTHLIKTRGQQVTLRCSPKSGHDTVSWYQQALGQGPQFIFQYYEEEERQRGNFPDRFSGHQFPNYSSELNVNALLLGDSALYLCASSRDRGLGGYTFGSGTRLTVV.

The rearrangement uses TRBV29-1 and TRBJ1-2; D unclear. V was pared by 4 bases and J by 6 bases, with 15 bases between. Germline CDR1 SQVTM, CDR2 ANQGSEA. The CDR3 runs 13 residues. The CDR3 loop is CSVALALRHGYTF. In nucleotides, the CDR3 is TGCAGCGTTGCCCTGGCCCTGAGGCATGGCTACACCTTC.

This clonotype has ten or more counts. The chain couples TRBV18 to TRBJ1-1; D possibly corresponds to TRBD1 (5 bases). Trimming left V 2 bases short and J 0 bases short, with 13 bases between. Germline assignment: CDR1 KGHSH and CDR2 LQKENI. CDR3 length: 16 amino acids. CDR3 sequence (DNA): TGTGCCAGCTCACCAACGGCAGGGAGTTTGAACACTGAAGCTTTCTTT. Translated: CASSPTAGSLNTEAFF.

This clonotype occurred a few times. The chain links TRBV7-2 to TRBJ1-2; 7 bases match TRBD1. The CDR3 consists of 15 residues. Germline V gives CDR1 SGHTA, CDR2 FQGNSA. V lost 0 bases, J lost 2 bases, and 3 bases stayed unmatched. The CDR3 coding sequence is TGTGCCAGCAGCTTAGCGGGACAGACCAACTATGGCTACACCTTC. This gives the protein CASSLAGQTNYGYTF.

This clonotype was seen repeatedly, ten times or more. The chain has TRBV28 and TRBJ2-5; D is unclear. The CDR3 sequence is 16 residues long. Trimming pared 5 bases from V and 1 base from J, leaving 17 bases between. The germline CDR1 and CDR2 sequences are MDHEN and SYDVKM. CDR3 residues: CASSTRWSIPQETQYF. The CDR3 DNA sequence: TGTGCCAGCAGTACCCGCTGGAGCATCCCCCAAGAGACCCAGTACTTC. The full variable domain, with the rest looked up from reference TRBV28 and TRBJ2-5, is DVKVTQSSRYLVKRTGEKVFLECVQDMDHENMFWYRQDPGLGLRLIYFSYDVKMKEKGDIPEGYSVSREKKERFSLILESASTNQTSMYLCASSTRWSIPQETQYFGPGTRLLVL.

The V gene is TRBV29-1, the J gene TRBJ2-5, with 8 bases that match TRBD2. This CDR3 region has 12 residues. The germline gives CDR1 SQVTM, CDR2 ANQGSEA. V was clipped by 4 bases and J by 5 bases; unmatched bases: 3. In DNA, the CDR3 is TGCAGCGTTGGAGCTAGCGGGGAGACCCAGTACTTC. Its translation is CSVGASGETQYF.

This clonotype was seen repeatedly, ten times or more. The chain has TRBV7-9 and TRBJ1-1; a possible D gene is TRBD1 (5 bases). Trimming cost V 2 bases and J 5 bases, with 9 bases left between them. CDR3 length equals 13 residues. Germline lookup yields CDR1 SEHNR and CDR2 FQNEAQ (reference sequence). CDR3: CASSLSGITEAFF. CDR3 in DNA: TGTGCCAGCAGCTTATCAGGGATAACTGAAGCTTTCTTT. The full variable domain, with the rest looked up from reference TRBV7-9 and TRBJ1-1, is DTGVSQNPRHKITKRGQNVTFRCDPISEHNRLYWYRQTLGQGPEFLTYFQNEAQLEKSRLLSDRFSAERPKGSFSTLEIQRTEQGDSAMYLCASSLSGITEAFFGQGTRLTVV.

Ten or more counts support this clonotype. The chain uses TRBV4-3 and TRBJ2-7; D is undetermined. The germline V gene encodes CDR1 LGHNA and CDR2 YSLEER. CDR3 length: 14 residues. Between the trimmed V and J ends, which lost 4 bases and 0 bases, there was a span of 10 bases. The DNA for the CDR3 is TGCGCCAGCAGCCCGTTACTGAGCTCCTACGAGCAGTACTTC. Its protein is CASSPLLSSYEQYF.

The J gene is TRBJ2-7, the V gene TRBV6-2 or TRBV6-3; 13 bases are a match to TRBD2. Unmatched junction bases numbered 5, after V lost 5 bases and J lost 4 bases. CDR1 is MNHEY and CDR2 is SVGEGT in the germline V gene. The CDR3 consists of 15 residues. Here the CDR3 DNA reads TGTGCCAGCAGTCGACTAGCGGGGGGACCTTACGAGCAGTACTTC. Amino acids: CASSRLAGGPYEQYF.

This clonotype was found many times. The chain joins TRBV7-2 to TRBJ1-1; D is unclear. This CDR3 is 16 amino acids long. V gave up 2 bases and J gave up 0 bases, with 13 bases separating them. CDR1 is SGHTA and CDR2 is FQGNSA in the germline V gene. DNA for the CDR3: TGTGCCAGCAGCTTAAGCCGGGAAACTCTGAACACTGAAGCTTTCTTT. This codes for CASSLSRETLNTEAFF.

This clonotype showed up just a few times. The chain employs TRBV27 and TRBJ1-4; 9 positions match TRBD1. CDR1 and CDR2 (germline): MNHEY, SMNVEV (reference sequence). J lost 4 bases, V lost 6 bases, and 3 bases had no gene match. The CDR3 sequence is 14 residues long. In DNA, the CDR3 is TGTGCCAGCAGCCGACAGGGGGTTAATGAAAAACTGTTTTTT. This encodes CASSRQGVNEKLFF.

The chain carries TRBV20-1 and TRBJ2-7; tentative D call: TRBD2 (6 bases). In germline, CDR1 is DFQATT, CDR2 SNEGSKA (reference sequence). The CDR3 spans 14 residues. Trimming took 6 bases from V and 7 from J, leaving 22 bases between them. DNA of the CDR3: TGCAGTGCAACCCGCGACAACCTCGGAGGGGAGCAGTACTTC. Translated, it gives CSATRDNLGGEQYF.

Only a few counts were recorded for this clonotype. The V call is TRBV25-1, the J call TRBJ2-1; no clear D. CDR1 MGHDK and CDR2 SYGVNS come from the germline V gene. Trimming shortened V by 1 base and J by 9 bases, and 22 bases separated the two germline ends. The length of the CDR3 is 17 residues. The CDR3 DNA sequence: TGTGCCAGCAGTGAATCCTCGATTATAAAAACACGTGGTGAGCAGTTCTTC. Translated: CASSESSIIKTRGEQFF.

This clonotype appeared a few times. The chain couples TRBV11-2 to TRBJ2-3, with a weak D call TRBD1 (5 bases). This CDR3 spans 14 amino acids. Germline CDR1 and CDR2: SGHAT and FQNNGV. V was pared by 1 base and J by 8 bases, with 13 bases between. CDR3 amino acids: CASSLARVQGTQYF. The CDR3 region has the DNA TGTGCCAGCAGCTTAGCCAGGGTGCAGGGTACGCAGTATTTT.

V and J are TRBV7-2 and TRBJ2-5; the D call may be TRBD1 or TRBD2 (5 bases each). V was clipped by 5 bases and J by 5 bases, with 12 bases between them. This CDR3 comprises 13 residues. Germline CDR1 and CDR2: SGHTA and FQGNSA. In DNA, the CDR3 is TGTGCCAGCAGCCGGGACCACCGGGAGACCCAGTACTTC. Protein: CASSRDHRETQYF.

The chain is built from TRBV11-2 and TRBJ1-1, with D tentatively TRBD1 (6 bases). Germline assignment: CDR1 SGHAT and CDR2 FQNNGV. The CDR3 spans 13 residues. V shed 6 bases and J shed 7 bases, with 15 bases lying between them. The DNA for the CDR3 is TGTGCCAGCAGTTCTCCGGGACACTTTGAAGCTTTCTTT. Translated, it gives CASSSPGHFEAFF.

The CDR3 DNA reads TGTGCCAGCAGTTACTCGCGCCGGGGGGGCGGTGAAGCTTTCTTT. This gives the protein CASSYSRRGGGEAFF. The V and J genes are TRBV6-5 and TRBJ1-1; TRBD1 might be the D (6 bases). The ends were cut back, 0 bases at V and 7 bases at J, with 15 bases in the middle. This CDR3 region has 15 residues. CDR1 and CDR2 from the germline V gene are MNHEY and SVGAGI.

The chain uses TRBV7-6 and TRBJ1-2; D ambiguous. Deletions cut 5 bases from V and 2 bases from J, with 12 bases between. CDR1 is SGHVS and CDR2 is FNYEAQ in the germline V gene. CDR3 size: 14 residues. CDR3 sequence (DNA): TGTGCCAGCAGCCCACGCGGGGAGAACTATGGCTACACCTTC. It encodes CASSPRGENYGYTF.

This clonotype occurred many times. The chain has TRBV7-2 and TRBJ2-1; D could derive from TRBD1 or TRBD2 (6 bases each). The CDR3 contains 14 residues. Germline CDR1 SGHTA, CDR2 FQGNSA. V dropped 7 bases and J dropped 7 bases, with 17 bases sitting between them. Here the CDR3 reads CASTFGGPGNEQFF. CDR3 bases: TGTGCCAGCACCTTTGGGGGGCCTGGGAATGAGCAGTTCTTC.

The rearrangement links TRBV29-1 to TRBJ1-1, with 7 bases identical to TRBD1. The CDR3 extends over 12 amino acids. Germline values: CDR1 SQVTM, CDR2 ANQGSEA. With 8 bases clipped from V and 6 bases from J, the junction kept 9 bases outside the gene matches. The DNA for the CDR3 is TGCAGCACCAAGACAGGGATGGCTGAAGCTTTCTTT. Translated: CSTKTGMAEAFF. Together with reference TRBV29-1 and TRBJ1-1, the CDR3 gives the full variable domain: SAVISQKPSRDICQRGTSLTIQCQVDSQVTMMFWYRQQPGQSLTLIATANQGSEATYESGFVIDKFPISRPNLTFSTLTVSNMSPEDSSIYLCSTKTGMAEAFFGQGTRLTVV.

There are a few counts of this clonotype. This chain joins TRBV12-3 or TRBV12-4 and TRBJ2-3; no clear D gene. CDR3 length: 16 amino acids. V shed 3 bases and J shed 0 bases, with 13 bases lying between them. DNA for the CDR3: TGTGCCAGCAGTTTCGGTCGCGCATCTAGCACAGATACGCAGTATTTT. Translated, it gives CASSFGRASSTDTQYF.

The V gene is TRBV2, the J gene TRBJ2-5, with 7 bases that match TRBD2. The CDR3 covers 15 residues. Germline assignment: CDR1 SNHLY and CDR2 FYNNEI. The ends lost 6 bases at V and 4 bases at J; junction bases unmatched: 11. The CDR3 sequence: CASSYYRREGETQYF. Here the CDR3 DNA reads TGTGCCAGCAGCTACTATCGTAGGGAGGGAGAGACCCAGTACTTC.

This chain joins TRBV12-3 or TRBV12-4 and TRBJ2-1, with D perhaps matching TRBD1 (6 bases). The V end was cut by 5 bases, the J end by 14 bases, with 19 bases between. This CDR3 is 13 amino acids long. CDR3 nucleotides: TGTGCCAGCAGTGTCGAACTACCAGGGGTTGAGTTCTTC. The encoded protein is CASSVELPGVEFF.